A single sample gave rise to the 2 T cell receptor beta chains below, sequenced in a study of T-cell reconstitution after alpha-beta-depleted transplantation in children. Unique molecular identifiers were used to barcode this TCRbeta library. TCRdb called the PCR reads again in MiXCR, with one record for every CDR3 protein. Among just under 250,000 distinct CDR3 sequences listed, roughly a quarter were seen once. Here the sequenced sample was PBMCs, taken before TCRalphabeta/CD19-depleted stem cell transplant. The receptors come from a girl between 2 and 10 years old with Fanconi anemia, due to receive a stem cell transplant.

At least ten counts were recorded for this clonotype. The chain combines TRBV20-1 with TRBJ2-7, with TRBD1 matching 7 bases. The CDR3 runs to 13 residues. With 6 bases clipped from V and 3 bases from J, the junction kept 8 bases outside the gene matches. Germline V CDR1 and CDR2: DFQATT, SNEGSKA (reference sequence). The CDR3: CSATRTGGYEQYF. CDR3 in DNA: TGCAGTGCGACCCGGACAGGCGGCTACGAGCAGTACTTC.

This clonotype occurred a few times. V gene TRBV28 combines with J gene TRBJ2-7; no reliable D call. The CDR3 contains 13 residues. Trimming shortened V by 4 bases and J by 0 bases, and 7 bases separated the two germline ends. The V gene's germline CDR1 is MDHEN and CDR2 SYDVKM. DNA for the CDR3: TGTGCCAGCAGTTCATTGTCCTCCTACGAGCAGTACTTC. It is translated as CASSSLSSYEQYF.